This entry lists 18 T cell receptor beta chains sequenced from one sample in a study of technical replicates of blood from a handful of donors. Only in-frame clones appear in the TCRdb table, and some are missing; sequencing was by immunoSEQ multiplex PCR. The repertoire holds under 85,000 clones, with 85% to 95% as singletons. Sequencing used T cells isolated from PBMCs. The receptor source for this set is a human donor in good health.

Comment on this clone: The germline gene is not matched at one end of the junction; a read error may be the cause. The chain employs TRBV6-1 and TRBJ2-7, with 12 bases lining up with TRBD2. Germline CDR1 reads MNHNS; CDR2 reads SASEGT. There are 15 residues in the CDR3. The CDR3 DNA reads as TGTGCCGGCAGTGAACGACTAGCGGGAGCTAATGAGCAGTACTTC. This encodes CAGSERLAGANEQYF.

The chain joins TRBV13 to TRBJ1-1; D possibly corresponds to TRBD1 (6 bases). V lost 5 bases and J 4 bases, leaving 11 bases between the germline ends. The CDR3 covers 13 residues. The germline CDR1 and CDR2 sequences are PRHDT and FYEKMQ (reference sequence). The CDR3 DNA reads TGTGCCAGCAGCCATCAGGGGTTCACTGAAGCTTTCTTT. This sequence encodes CASSHQGFTEAFF.

This clone was counted once. This chain links TRBV9 with TRBJ2-1; D unclear. The CDR3 covers 14 residues. The V gene's germline CDR1 is SGDLS and CDR2 YYNGEE. The V and J ends lost 1 base and 0 bases respectively, with 5 bases between them. The CDR3 DNA sequence: TGTGCCAGCAGCGTAATGAGCTCCTACAATGAGCAGTTCTTC. Translating gives CASSVMSSYNEQFF. The variable domain in full, completed from reference TRBV9 and TRBJ2-1, reads DSGVTQTPKHLITATGQRVTLRCSPRSGDLSVYWYQQSLDQGLQFLIQYYNGEERAKGNILERFSAQQFPDLHSELNLSSLELGDSALYFCASSVMSSYNEQFFGPGTRLTVL.

DNA for the CDR3: TGTGCCAGCAGTGAAGACGGTAAATCTGGAAACACCATATATTTT. Its translation: CASSEDGKSGNTIYF. The chain is built from TRBV6-1 and TRBJ1-3; D remains ambiguous. The V end was cut by 1 base, the J end by 1 base, with 8 bases between. The CDR3 length is 15 residues. CDR1 is MNHNS, CDR2 SASEGT, per germline.

This chain joins TRBV27 and TRBJ2-7, with TRBD2 matching 11 bases. The CDR3 is 16 amino acids. The germline CDR1 and CDR2 sequences are MNHEY and SMNVEV (reference sequence). The trim removed 3 bases at V and 5 bases at J, leaving 9 bases unmatched. The CDR3 is CASSLIAGGPIHEQYF. The CDR3, as DNA: TGTGCCAGCAGTTTGATAGCGGGAGGGCCCATCCACGAGCAGTACTTC.

V usage is TRBV7-8 and J usage is TRBJ2-5; possible D gene TRBD1, 5 bases. This CDR3 has 15 amino acids. The V and J ends lost 1 base and 1 base respectively, with 10 bases between them. Germline loops: CDR1 SGHVS, CDR2 FQNEAQ. As DNA, the CDR3 is TGTGCCAGCAGCTTAGATCTGCAGGGCCAAGAGACCCAGTACTTC. It codes for CASSLDLQGQETQYF.

CDR3 nucleotide sequence: TGCAGCGTTGTGGGGGAGGACTTTTACAATGAGCAGTTCTTC. Translating gives CSVVGEDFYNEQFF. V and J are TRBV29-1 and TRBJ2-1; D might be TRBD2 (6 bases). The CDR3 is made up of 14 amino acids. Per germline, CDR1 SQVTM and CDR2 ANQGSEA. Trimming removed 4 bases at V and 4 bases at J, with 14 bases between.

The chain is built from TRBV25-1 and TRBJ1-1; D remains ambiguous. Trimming pared 5 bases from V and 4 bases from J, leaving 11 bases between. Germline CDR1 MGHDK, CDR2 SYGVNS. This CDR3 has 13 residues. Here the CDR3 reads CASSQIGSTEAFF. CDR3 coding DNA: TGTGCCAGCAGTCAGATCGGGAGCACTGAAGCTTTCTTT.

This clone was counted once. The chain recombines TRBV28 with TRBJ2-3; 8 bases fit TRBD2. Germline loops: CDR1 MDHEN, CDR2 SYDVKM. The ends lost 1 base at V and 0 bases at J; junction bases unmatched: 6. The CDR3 runs to 17 residues. The chain's CDR3 is CASSLFVAGGSTDTQYF. CDR3 nucleotide sequence: TGTGCCAGCAGTTTATTCGTCGCGGGGGGTAGCACAGATACGCAGTATTTT.

This chain joins TRBV6-1 and TRBJ2-3; tentatively, D is TRBD1 (6 bases). The CDR3 covers 15 residues. CDR1 is MNHNS and CDR2 is SASEGT in the germline V gene. Trimming left V 6 bases short and J 1 base short, with 14 bases between. The CDR3 loop reads CASRVFWGRTDTQYF. As DNA, the CDR3 is TGTGCCAGCAGGGTTTTTTGGGGGCGCACAGATACGCAGTATTTT.

The V gene is TRBV19, the J gene TRBJ2-1, with TRBD1 identical over 7 bases. The ends lost 1 base at V and 2 bases at J; junction bases unmatched: 5. CDR3 length: 16 residues. From germline, CDR1 is LNHDA and CDR2 SQIVND (reference sequence). CDR3 bases: TGTGCCAGTAGTATAGTTAGGGGGCATGCCTACAATGAGCAGTTCTTC. As protein: CASSIVRGHAYNEQFF.

The V call is TRBV12-2, the J call TRBJ2-1; the D call in the table, TRBD2, was not verified against the DNA. TRBV12-2 is termed a pseudogene. This CDR3 has 21 residues. In DNA form, the CDR3 reads TGTGCAAGTCGCCCCAGGAGGCGGGGAAAAACCGGGCCAGCGGGCTACAATGAGCAGTTCTTC. Its translation: CASRPRRRGKTGPAGYNEQFF.

The gene calls are TRBV20-1 and TRBJ2-7; D is unresolved. The CDR3 is 11 amino acids. The V gene lost 6 bases and the J gene lost 0 bases, with 6 bases spanning the gap. CDR1 DFQATT and CDR2 SNEGSKA come from the germline V gene (reference sequence). The CDR3 is CSALSSYEQYF. The CDR3 DNA reads TGCAGTGCCCTTAGCTCCTACGAGCAGTACTTC.

CDR3 region: CASSSGLAGPGQYF. The CDR3 nucleotides are TGTGCCAGCAGCTCTGGACTAGCGGGTCCGGGGCAGTACTTC. The gene calls are TRBV14 and TRBJ2-7, with TRBD2 matching over 11 bases. The CDR3 totals 14 residues. The J segment lost 9 bases and the V segment lost 5 bases, leaving 9 bases of the junction unmatched. Germline V gene data show CDR1 as SGHDN and CDR2 as FVKESK. The variable domain in full, with the rest retrieved from reference TRBV14 and TRBJ2-7, is EAGVTQFPSHSVIEKGQTVTLRCDPISGHDNLYWYRRVMGKEIKFLLHFVKESKQDESGMPNNRFLAERTGGTYSTLKVQPAELEDSGVYFCASSSGLAGPGQYFGPGTRLTVT.

CDR3 sequence reads: CALNGGGSIQPQHF. CDR3 nucleotide sequence: TGTGCCCTTAATGGGGGGGGCTCGATTCAGCCCCAGCATTTT. The gene calls are TRBV28 and TRBJ1-5; possibly TRBD1 for D (6 bases). The CDR3 has 14 residues. The germline CDR1 and CDR2 sequences are MDHEN and SYDVKM. The ends were cut back, 11 bases at V and 6 bases at J, with 20 bases in the middle.

The chain uses TRBV28 and TRBJ2-1; 12 bases are shared with TRBD2. The length of the CDR3 is 18 residues. The trim removed 4 bases at V and 10 bases at J, leaving 17 bases unmatched. Germline V gives CDR1 MDHEN, CDR2 SYDVKM. CDR3 sequence (DNA): TGTGCCAGCAGTTCAAACGCCCGATCTAGCGGGAGGGCCCCCGAGCAGTTCTTC. Protein sequence: CASSSNARSSGRAPEQFF.

V and J are TRBV4-1 and TRBJ2-5; 9 bases line up with TRBD1. Germline-derived CDR1 and CDR2 are MGHRA and YSYEKL. With V trimmed by 3 bases and J by 5 bases, 1 base remained unmatched. The CDR3 consists of 13 residues. The CDR3 DNA follows: TGCGCCAGCAGCCAGACAGGGGGGGAGACCCAGTACTTC. Encoded protein: CASSQTGGETQYF.

The genes are TRBV6-1 and TRBJ2-1; D is uncertain. V was clipped by 4 bases and J by 6 bases, with 22 bases between them. CDR1 is MNHNS, CDR2 SASEGT, per germline. The CDR3 covers 17 residues. The CDR3 loop reads CASSGIYSPRLVNEQFF. The CDR3 DNA sequence: TGTGCCAGCAGTGGAATTTACAGCCCCCGGTTAGTCAATGAGCAGTTCTTC.